The 29 T cell receptor beta chains in this list originate from one sample, sequenced in a study of identical twins. In TCRdb, the 5' RACE reads were re-called with MiXCR into one record per CDR3 protein. The table shows 550,000 to 700,000 distinct CDR3 sequences, with around 20% occurring only once. This same sample was also taken into another study, of T cells expressing NK-cell markers.

Sequencing was done on a sample of PBMCs. All receptors derive from a woman aged 18-35 years in good health.

Many counts were recorded for this clonotype. V usage is TRBV7-2 and J usage is TRBJ2-3, with 13 bases identical to TRBD2. The CDR3 has 18 amino acids. The ends lost 3 bases at V and 0 bases at J; junction bases unmatched: 6. The germline gives CDR1 SGHTA, CDR2 FQGNSA. CDR3 amino acids: CASSFSTSGRASTDTQYF. The CDR3 DNA reads as TGTGCCAGCAGCTTCAGCACTAGCGGGAGGGCCAGCACAGATACGCAGTATTTT.

This clonotype appeared once. This rearrangement joins TRBV27 to TRBJ2-7, with D unclear. V was cut by 3 bases and J by 1 base, with 10 bases left in between. The CDR3 runs to 14 residues. Per germline, CDR1 MNHEY and CDR2 SMNVEV (reference sequence). The CDR3 region is CASSLTTDSYEQYF. For the CDR3, the DNA is TGTGCCAGCAGTTTGACCACGGATTCCTACGAGCAGTACTTC.

The sample holds a few counts of this clonotype. The chain links TRBV20-1 to TRBJ2-4, with a tentative D call TRBD2 (6 bases). CDR1 and CDR2 from the germline V gene are DFQATT and SNEGSKA (reference sequence). This CDR3 region has 15 residues. The germline V and J ends were trimmed by 0 bases and 1 base, with 10 bases remaining between them. Here the CDR3 DNA reads TGCAGTGCTAGAGAGGCGGGATGGGCCAAAAACATTCAGTACTTC. Translation gives CSAREAGWAKNIQYF.

The CDR3: CATTGPRPYEQYF. CDR3 sequence (DNA): TGTGCCACCACTGGACCGCGACCCTACGAGCAGTACTTC. The V and J genes are TRBV24-1 and TRBJ2-7; D is undetermined. Trimming took 8 bases from V and 2 from J, leaving 12 bases between them. The germline CDR1 and CDR2 sequences are KGHDR and SFDVKD. The CDR3 is made up of 13 amino acids.

This clonotype has at least ten counts. This rearrangement joins TRBV5-6 to TRBJ2-7; weak D call: TRBD2 (6 bases). The germline CDR1 and CDR2 sequences are SGHDT and YYEEEE. The CDR3 contains 13 residues. The V end lost 1 base, the J end lost 6 bases, and 11 bases lay between the germline ends. CDR3 in DNA: TGTGCCAGCAGCTTGCTAAGGGGAGGCGAGCAGTACTTC. Translated, it gives CASSLLRGGEQYF. The full variable domain, with the rest looked up from reference TRBV5-6 and TRBJ2-7, is DAGVTQSPTHLIKTRGQQVTLRCSPKSGHDTVSWYQQALGQGPQFIFQYYEEEERQRGNFPDRFSGHQFPNYSSELNVNALLLGDSALYLCASSLLRGGEQYFGPGTRLTVT.

V gene TRBV5-1 combines with J gene TRBJ2-3, with D possibly being TRBD1 or TRBD2 (5 bases each). In germline, CDR1 is SGHRS, CDR2 YFSETQ. The CDR3 extends over 15 amino acids. Trimming took 7 bases from V and 1 from J, leaving 16 bases between them. CDR3 residues: CASAVGVAGTDTQYF. The DNA for the CDR3 is TGCGCCAGCGCCGTGGGGGTGGCTGGCACAGATACGCAGTATTTT.

This clonotype occurred many times. V and J are TRBV4-3 and TRBJ2-3; 10 bases are a match to TRBD2. The CDR3 loop spans 17 amino acids. The germline gives CDR1 LGHNA, CDR2 YSLEER. The J segment lost 6 bases and the V segment lost 0 bases, leaving 9 bases of the junction unmatched. CDR3 sequence reads: CASSQEGASGRGDTQYF. The CDR3 DNA is TGCGCCAGCAGCCAAGAAGGGGCTAGCGGGAGAGGGGATACGCAGTATTTT.

This clonotype was seen a single time. The gene calls are TRBV5-1 and TRBJ2-3; perhaps TRBD1 as D (6 bases). The V end lost 0 bases, the J end lost 7 bases, and 12 bases lay between the germline ends. The germline CDR1 and CDR2 sequences are SGHRS and YFSETQ. The CDR3 is 14 residues long. CDR3 nucleotide sequence: TGCGCCAGCAGCTTGGCGGCAGGGGCAAATACGCAGTATTTT. It yields the protein CASSLAAGANTQYF.

This clonotype has only a few counts. The rearrangement links TRBV7-6 to TRBJ1-2; D uncertain. The V gene's germline CDR1 is SGHVS and CDR2 FNYEAQ. The V gene lost 4 bases and the J gene lost 1 base, with 13 bases spanning the gap. The CDR3 sequence is 15 residues long. In DNA form, the CDR3 reads TGTGCCAGCAGCTCATCGACGGCCATTAACTATGGCTACACCTTC. Encoded protein: CASSSSTAINYGYTF. The full variable domain, its missing parts supplied by reference TRBV7-6 and TRBJ1-2, is GAGVSQSPRYKVTKRGQDVALRCDPISGHVSLYWYRQALGQGPEFLTYFNYEAQQDKSGLPNDRFSAERPEGSISTLTIQRTEQRDSAMYRCASSSSTAINYGYTFGSGTRLTVV.

This clonotype occurred a few times. The CDR3 protein is CASSLSETSANEQYF. CDR3 DNA sequence: TGTGCCAGCAGCTTATCCGAGACATCGGCCAACGAGCAGTACTTC. The V gene is TRBV7-9, the J gene TRBJ2-7; D is undetermined. V lost 2 bases, J lost 5 bases, and 16 bases lay in between. This CDR3 region has 15 residues. CDR1 is SEHNR, CDR2 FQNEAQ, per germline (reference sequence).

As DNA, the CDR3 is TGCGCCAGCAGCCAAGATCTAAGCGGGCCCGCCCCAGAGACCCAGTACTTC. Translating it yields CASSQDLSGPAPETQYF. The chain uses TRBV4-3 and TRBJ2-5; tentative D call: TRBD2 (6 bases). Germline assignment: CDR1 LGHNA and CDR2 YSLEER. The V end was cut by 0 bases, the J end by 4 bases, with 18 bases between. The length of the CDR3 is 17 residues.

The chain carries TRBV7-2 and TRBJ2-3; 11 bases fit TRBD2. CDR1 SGHTA and CDR2 FQGNSA come from the germline V gene. The J segment lost 2 bases and the V segment lost 6 bases, leaving 7 bases of the junction unmatched. This CDR3 region has 16 residues. The DNA of the CDR3 is TGTGCCAGCAGTTTCGGGACTAGCGGACCCACAGATACGCAGTATTTT. This encodes CASSFGTSGPTDTQYF.

Only a few counts were recorded for this clonotype. The J gene is TRBJ2-7, the V gene TRBV29-1, with D possibly TRBD2 on 6 matching bases. The CDR3 contains 15 residues. The germline V gene encodes CDR1 SQVTM and CDR2 ANQGSEA. V lost 2 bases, J lost 5 bases, and 19 bases lay in between. CDR3 amino acids: CSVESNYEGGNEQYF. The DNA for the CDR3 is TGCAGCGTTGAATCCAATTACGAGGGAGGCAACGAGCAGTACTTC.

This clonotype was observed a few times. The gene calls are TRBV20-1 and TRBJ1-2; no reliable D call. This CDR3 contains 12 residues. Germline loops: CDR1 DFQATT, CDR2 SNEGSKA (reference sequence). V was clipped by 3 bases and J by 4 bases, with 9 bases between them. The CDR3 region has the DNA TGCAGTGCTAGTCGGAATGTCTATGGCTACACCTTC. It is translated as CSASRNVYGYTF.

The chain has TRBV20-1 and TRBJ2-3; 13 bases line up with TRBD2. The germline gives CDR1 DFQATT, CDR2 SNEGSKA (reference sequence). V lost 6 bases, J lost 10 bases, and 16 bases stayed unmatched. CDR3 length: 16 amino acids. CDR3 residues: CSALRRTSGGDYAQYF. The CDR3 region has the DNA TGCAGTGCCCTACGGCGAACTAGCGGGGGGGATTATGCGCAGTATTTT.

The chain couples TRBV10-3 to TRBJ2-5, with TRBD1 as a possible D gene (5 bases). Trimming removed 6 bases at V and 1 base at J, with 12 bases between. The CDR3 consists of 14 residues. Germline assignment: CDR1 ENHRY and CDR2 SYGVKD. CDR3 bases: TGTGCCATCAGAGCAGACAGACCCCAAGAGACCCAGTACTTC. Translated: CAIRADRPQETQYF.

This rearrangement joins TRBV9 to TRBJ2-4, with D maybe TRBD1 (6 bases). V was shortened by 4 bases and J by 0 bases, with 14 bases between the two germline ends. Germline CDR1 and CDR2: SGDLS and YYNGEE. The CDR3 has 16 amino acids. For the CDR3, the DNA is TGTGCCAGCAGCCCCCAGACAGGTCTAGCCAAAAACATTCAGTACTTC. Amino acid sequence: CASSPQTGLAKNIQYF. Variable domain in full (rest from reference TRBV9 and TRBJ2-4): DSGVTQTPKHLITATGQRVTLRCSPRSGDLSVYWYQQSLDQGLQFLIQYYNGEERAKGNILERFSAQQFPDLHSELNLSSLELGDSALYFCASSPQTGLAKNIQYFGAGTRLSVL.

Only a few counts were recorded for this clonotype. This sequence joins TRBV29-1 and TRBJ2-4; D remains unclear. CDR3 length: 14 amino acids. V gave up 4 bases and J gave up 1 base, with 11 bases separating them. Germline CDR1 is SQVTM and CDR2 is ANQGSEA. The CDR3 protein is CSVASYRAKNIQYF. In DNA, the CDR3 is TGCAGCGTTGCCTCGTACCGGGCCAAAAACATTCAGTACTTC.

The CDR3 DNA is TGCAGTGCTATTGATGTGAGCGGGAGATACGAGCAGTACTTC. Translated, it gives CSAIDVSGRYEQYF. This chain connects TRBV20-1 to TRBJ2-7; 8 bases fit TRBD2. From germline, CDR1 is DFQATT and CDR2 SNEGSKA (reference sequence). The CDR3 is 14 amino acids. Trimming at V came to 4 bases and at J to 4 bases, leaving 9 bases not matched to a gene.

This clonotype was detected only a few times. In DNA form, the CDR3 reads TGTGCCAGCAGCCCCTGGACTAGCGGGAGGGCCGACAATGAGCAGTTCTTC. Translated: CASSPWTSGRADNEQFF. The chain uses TRBV7-6 and TRBJ2-1; 15 nucleotides agree with TRBD2. The CDR3 totals 17 residues. CDR1 and CDR2 (germline): SGHVS, FNYEAQ. V shed 5 bases and J 5 bases; nucleotides not matched to a gene: 7.

The chain carries TRBV10-3 and TRBJ2-7; 7 bases are shared with TRBD2. The CDR3 runs to 14 residues. The germline V gene encodes CDR1 ENHRY and CDR2 SYGVKD. J was trimmed by 6 bases and V by 6 bases; bases with no gene match: 11. The CDR3 protein is CAIRAAGDLSEQYF. The CDR3 DNA is TGTGCCATCAGAGCTGCGGGAGATCTTAGCGAGCAGTACTTC.

Notes on this clonotype: The junction departs from germline at one end; a sequencing error may be responsible. The gene calls are TRBV29-1 and TRBJ2-2, with 7 bases aligning to TRBD2. The germline CDR1 and CDR2 sequences are SQVTM and ANQGSEA. CDR3 length: 15 amino acids. CDR3 amino acids: CSVERGAGNTGELVF. Written as DNA, the CDR3 is TGCAGCGTTGAACGAGGAGCGGGGAACACCGGGGAGCTGGTTTTT.

This clonotype was seen ten or more times. The chain employs TRBV12-3 or TRBV12-4 and TRBJ2-1, with D uncertain. The CDR3 is 12 amino acids. V was clipped by 8 bases and J by 0 bases, with 5 bases between them. CDR3 region: CASVSSYNEQFF. The DNA for the CDR3 is TGTGCCAGCGTGAGCTCCTACAATGAGCAGTTCTTC.

There are a few counts of this clonotype. The chain is built from TRBV12-3 or TRBV12-4 and TRBJ2-5; 7 nucleotides agree with TRBD1. The CDR3 spans 11 residues. Trimming took 5 bases from V and 13 from J; bases not matched to a gene: 7. The DNA for the CDR3 is TGTGCCAGCAGTCCTACAGGGGAACCGTACTTC. It yields the protein CASSPTGEPYF.

This clonotype was picked up a small number of times. V and J are TRBV7-2 and TRBJ2-5; 7 nucleotides line up with TRBD1. CDR3 length: 15 residues. Germline CDR1 is SGHTA and CDR2 is FQGNSA. With 6 bases clipped from V and 7 bases from J, the junction kept 14 bases outside the gene matches. This CDR3 reads CASRRTGTDLGTQYF. CDR3 in DNA: TGTGCCAGCAGACGGACCGGGACAGACTTAGGGACCCAGTACTTC.

V gene TRBV5-1 combines with J gene TRBJ2-3; D could derive from TRBD1 or TRBD2 (6 bases each). The germline gives CDR1 SGHRS, CDR2 YFSETQ. This CDR3 spans 17 amino acids. V lost 4 bases, J lost 3 bases, and 21 bases lay in between. The CDR3 loop reads CASSPKTGAELTDTQYF. The CDR3 DNA is TGCGCCAGCAGCCCCAAAACGGGGGCCGAGTTGACAGATACGCAGTATTTT.

In DNA form, the CDR3 reads TGTGCCACCAGTGATGCCGCTAGGGACCGAGAAGGTTCGGGCAATGAGCAGTTCTTC. Residues: CATSDAARDREGSGNEQFF. This chain links TRBV24-1 with TRBJ2-1; D possibly matches TRBD1 or TRBD2 (5 bases each). Deletions cut 3 bases from V and 6 bases from J, with 26 bases between. Germline CDR1 KGHDR, CDR2 SFDVKD. The CDR3 extends over 19 amino acids.

In its sample, this clonotype was seen a few times. V is TRBV6-1 and J is TRBJ2-1, with a tentative D call TRBD1 (6 bases). Germline lookup yields CDR1 MNHNS and CDR2 SASEGT. Trimming stripped 7 bases from V and 4 bases from J, with 20 bases between. The CDR3 is made up of 16 amino acids. CDR3 sequence (DNA): TGTGCCAGCAACGAACAGGGTTCGGGGATATACAATGAGCAGTTCTTC. Protein: CASNEQGSGIYNEQFF.

The chain uses TRBV12-3 or TRBV12-4 and TRBJ1-4; TRBD1 might be the D (5 bases). This CDR3 has 14 residues. V dropped 6 bases and J dropped 4 bases, with 12 bases sitting between them. The CDR3 spells CASRPGMGNEKLFF. The CDR3 DNA follows: TGTGCCAGCAGACCAGGGATGGGTAATGAAAAACTGTTTTTT.